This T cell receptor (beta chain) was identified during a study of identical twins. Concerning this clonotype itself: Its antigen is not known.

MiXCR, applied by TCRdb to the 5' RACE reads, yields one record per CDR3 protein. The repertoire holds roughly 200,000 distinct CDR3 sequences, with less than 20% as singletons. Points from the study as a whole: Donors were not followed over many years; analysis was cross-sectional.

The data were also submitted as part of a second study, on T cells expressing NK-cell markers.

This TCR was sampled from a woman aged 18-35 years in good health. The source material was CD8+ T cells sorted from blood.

CDR3 residues: CASMGSSAYEQYF. CDR3 in DNA: TGCGCCAGCATGGGCTCGAGCGCCTACGAGCAGTACTTC. This chain uses TRBV5-1 with TRBJ2-7; D is undetermined. CDR3 length equals 13 residues. Trimming took off 6 bases at V and 2 bases at J, with 12 bases between the two ends. CDR1 and CDR2 from the germline V gene are SGHRS and YFSETQ.